The 5 T cell receptor beta chains below were found in one sample sequenced in a study of blood T cells in healthy people across ages. Combining a sample-barcoded 5' primer with a J-beta primer mix, a second PCR ran for about 6 to 11 cycles. TCRdb redid the calling of the 5' RACE reads with MiXCR, one entry per CDR3 protein. The data contain more than 500,000 distinct CDR3 sequences, 25% to 35% of them singletons. In addition, the sample was reused for a study of T cells of mothers and their children.

The sequencing input was blood. The receptors here all came from a boy aged 2 to 9 in good health.

V gene TRBV7-2 combines with J gene TRBJ2-5; 7 bases map to TRBD2. CDR1 is SGHTA and CDR2 is FQGNSA in the germline V gene. The CDR3 is 14 amino acids. J lost 4 bases, V lost 6 bases, and 8 bases had no gene match. CDR3 protein: CASRVGGGRETQYF. CDR3 in DNA: TGTGCCAGCAGGGTTGGCGGGGGACGAGAGACCCAGTACTTC. Variable domain in full (rest from reference TRBV7-2 and TRBJ2-5): GAGVSQSPSNKVTEKGKDVELRCDPISGHTALYWYRQSLGQGLEFLIYFQGNSAPDKSGLPSDRFSAERTGGSVSTLTIQRTQQEDSAVYLCASRVGGGRETQYFGPGTRLLVL.

This chain uses TRBV3-1 with TRBJ1-2; D may be TRBD1 (5 bases). Germline V lookup: CDR1 LGHDT, CDR2 YNNKEL (reference sequence). The CDR3 consists of 15 residues. V was cut by 3 bases and J by 0 bases, with 11 bases left in between. The CDR3, as DNA: TGTGCCAGCAGCCACGACCCGGGGGCTAACTATGGCTACACCTTC. This translates into CASSHDPGANYGYTF. The complete variable domain, with remaining parts taken from reference TRBV3-1 and TRBJ1-2, reads DTAVSQTPKYLVTQMGNDKSIKCEQNLGHDTMYWYKQDSKKFLKIMFSYNNKELIINETVPNRFSPKSPDKAHLNLHINSLELGDSAVYFCASSHDPGANYGYTFGSGTRLTVV.

This clonotype was picked up a small number of times. For the CDR3, the DNA is TGTGCCAGCAGCTTAGAGGGGGGCGGACTAGCGGGAGGGGCAGATACGCAGTATTTT. It specifies CASSLEGGGLAGGADTQYF. The chain has TRBV7-8 and TRBJ2-3; 15 bases match TRBD2. This CDR3 is 19 amino acids long. Unmatched junction bases numbered 9, after V lost 1 base and J lost 4 bases. CDR1 is SGHVS, CDR2 FQNEAQ, per germline.

With respect to this clonotype: A read error may produce the germline difference seen at one junction end. The chain joins TRBV18 to TRBJ2-1; D is ambiguous. From germline, CDR1 is KGHSH and CDR2 LQKENI. CDR3 size: 15 residues. CDR3 residues: CDSSPLTVSYNEQFF. The CDR3 nucleotides are TGTGACAGCTCACCACTCACAGTCTCCTACAATGAGCAGTTCTTC.

The CDR3 protein is CASSQGGDVGSYEQYF. The CDR3 DNA reads TGTGCCAGCAGCCAGGGCGGGGATGTAGGGTCCTACGAGCAGTACTTC. The chain combines TRBV7-9 with TRBJ2-7; tentatively, D is TRBD2 (6 bases). The CDR3 is 16 residues long. CDR1 SEHNR and CDR2 FQNEAQ come from the germline V gene (reference sequence). Trimming took off 5 bases at V and 1 base at J, with 18 bases between the two ends.